This record looks at one T cell receptor beta chain sequence and its context. This specimen includes other DNA sequences encoding the same CDR3. Assay used: immunoSEQ multiplex PCR; TCRdb lists only in-frame clones, some missing. The sample yields approximately 500,000 clones, approximately 81% seen once. The sample originates from a study of shared clonotypes between healthy human individuals. CDR3 length: 12 residues. Germline loops: CDR1 SQVTM, CDR2 ANQGSEA. V was trimmed by 3 bases and J by 4 bases, leaving 7 bases between them. Sequencing was done on a sample of PBMCs. This clonotype was sampled from a woman between 40 and 50 years old in good health. Some clones in this sample may be carry-over from other donors' samples. This sequence joins TRBV29-1 and TRBJ2-1; D unclear. The CDR3 DNA is TGCAGCGTTGAGCTAGGGTACAATGAGCAGTTCTTC. This codes for CSVELGYNEQFF.